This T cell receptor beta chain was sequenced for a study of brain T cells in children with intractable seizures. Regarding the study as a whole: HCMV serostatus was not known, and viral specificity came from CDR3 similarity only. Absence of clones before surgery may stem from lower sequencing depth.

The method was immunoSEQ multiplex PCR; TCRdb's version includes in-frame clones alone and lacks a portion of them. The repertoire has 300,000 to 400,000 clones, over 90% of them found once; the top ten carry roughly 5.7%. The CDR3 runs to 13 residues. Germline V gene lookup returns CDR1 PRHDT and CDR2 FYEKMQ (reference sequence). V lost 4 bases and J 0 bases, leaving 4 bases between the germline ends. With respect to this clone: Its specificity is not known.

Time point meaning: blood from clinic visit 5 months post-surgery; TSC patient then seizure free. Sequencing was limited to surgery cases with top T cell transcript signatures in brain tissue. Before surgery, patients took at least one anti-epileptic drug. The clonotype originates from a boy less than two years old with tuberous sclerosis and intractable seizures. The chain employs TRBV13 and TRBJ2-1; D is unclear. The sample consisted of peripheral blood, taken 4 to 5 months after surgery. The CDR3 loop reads CASSSRSYNEQFF. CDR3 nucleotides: TGTGCCAGCAGCTCCCGCTCCTACAATGAGCAGTTCTTC.